The following is a T cell receptor beta chain sequence with its context. Germline CDR1 is PRHDT and CDR2 is FYEKMQ (reference sequence). The V gene lost 6 bases and the J gene lost 2 bases, with 32 bases spanning the gap. This CDR3 has 20 amino acids. This entry belongs to a study of blood T cell repertoires in COVID-19. Across the study: Collection of acute and convalescent COVID-19 samples took place in the United States, Italy and Spain. Sample material is recorded as cDNA or gDNA derived from T cells, B-cell-depleted T cells, or PBMCs.

In the original workflow: Estimates of nucleated cell counts were drawn from the amplification of reference gene primers. Assay: immunoSEQ multiplex PCR; the TCRdb copy retains only in-frame clones and omits some. D and trimming were read from the DNA, whereas the V and J calls and clone size are those reported in that table. The data show tens of thousands of clones, 78% seen once. The sequencing input was peripheral blood. The chain joins TRBV13 to TRBJ2-7; D is uncertain. This receptor was identified in a man between 65 and 85 years old with acute or convalescent COVID-19. The CDR3 loop is CASSSTTELSWVGTTYEQYF. CDR3 coding DNA: TGTGCCAGCAGTTCCACGACTGAGCTATCCTGGGTCGGAACGACCTACGAGCAGTACTTC.